One sample yielded the 21 T cell receptor beta chains listed below, sequenced in a study of blood T cell repertoires in COVID-19. Assay: immunoSEQ multiplex PCR; the TCRdb copy retains only in-frame clones and omits some. This table holds more than 300,000 clones, approximately 90% found once. The sequencing sample was made of PBMCs or T cells enriched from blood (not recorded which). All receptors come from a woman between 18 and 29 years old who had recovered from COVID-19.

This clone occurred a few times. This rearrangement joins TRBV14 to TRBJ2-2, with D perhaps matching TRBD1 (6 bases). The germline V gene encodes CDR1 SGHDN and CDR2 FVKESK. Trimming took 1 base from V and 1 from J, leaving 10 bases between them. The CDR3 has 16 residues. CDR3 amino acids: CASSQAYRVNTGELFF. The CDR3 region has the DNA TGTGCCAGCAGCCAAGCCTACAGGGTGAACACCGGGGAGCTGTTTTTT.

V and J are TRBV27 and TRBJ2-6; the D gene is possibly TRBD1 (6 bases). Germline V gives CDR1 MNHEY, CDR2 SMNVEV (reference sequence). This CDR3 spans 18 amino acids. Trimming shortened V by 0 bases and J by 1 base, and 13 bases separated the two germline ends. CDR3 bases: TGTGCCAGCAGTTTATCGAGGGACAACTTATCTGGGGCCAACGTCCTGACTTTC. Its translation: CASSLSRDNLSGANVLTF. The full variable domain, rest sourced from reference TRBV27 and TRBJ2-6, is EAQVTQNPRYLITVTGKKLTVTCSQNMNHEYMSWYRQDPGLGLRQIYYSMNVEVTDKGDVPEGYKVSRKEKRNFPLILESPSPNQTSLYFCASSLSRDNLSGANVLTFGAGSRLTVL.

V and J are TRBV9 and TRBJ1-1; D uncertain. V was shortened by 3 bases and J by 7 bases, with 13 bases between the two germline ends. Looked up from germline, CDR1 is SGDLS and CDR2 is YYNGEE. The CDR3 covers 13 residues. CDR3 amino acids: CASSGREGNEAFF. The CDR3 nucleotides read TGTGCCAGCAGCGGACGTGAGGGTAATGAAGCTTTCTTT.

The chain couples TRBV4-1 to TRBJ1-1, with 7 bases matching TRBD1. The CDR3 extends over 14 amino acids. Germline-derived CDR1 and CDR2 are MGHRA and YSYEKL. Trimming cost V 2 bases and J 3 bases; bases outside gene matches: 3. The CDR3 region is CASSQRGGYTEAFF. CDR3 DNA: TGCGCCAGCAGCCAACGAGGGGGCTACACTGAAGCTTTCTTT.

The V and J genes are TRBV6-1 and TRBJ1-2; a weak D match, TRBD1 (5 bases). The CDR3 contains 15 residues. The ends were cut back, 2 bases at V and 8 bases at J, with 18 bases in the middle. Germline V gene data show CDR1 as MNHNS and CDR2 as SASEGT. The CDR3 spells CASSERQSRLGGYTF. CDR3 nucleotides: TGTGCCAGCAGTGAACGACAGTCCCGGCTCGGCGGCTACACCTTC.

The chain links TRBV4-1 to TRBJ2-1; the match to TRBD2 covers 11 bases. The CDR3 has 17 residues. From germline, CDR1 is MGHRA and CDR2 YSYEKL. V dropped 0 bases and J dropped 6; count of bases not matched to a gene: 7. CDR3 bases: TGCGCCAGCAGCCAAGAGGTGGATAGCGGGGGGGTCAATGAGCAGTTCTTC. Protein product: CASSQEVDSGGVNEQFF.

This clone came up a few times. J is TRBJ1-5 and V is TRBV28; 7 nucleotides match TRBD1. The CDR3 contains 10 residues. Trimming took 8 bases from V and 13 from J; bases not matched to a gene: 5. Germline V gives CDR1 MDHEN, CDR2 SYDVKM. As DNA, the CDR3 is TGTGCCAGCGGTAGGACAGGTCAGCATTTT. It translates to CASGRTGQHF.

V gene TRBV3-1 (or the pseudogene TRBV3-2) combines with J gene TRBJ2-1, with 8 bases that match TRBD2. Germline CDR1 is LGHDT and CDR2 is YNNKEL (reference sequence). The CDR3 has 14 amino acids. The junction had 10 bases not matched to a gene; V was cut back by 6 bases and J by 9 bases. The CDR3 DNA reads as TGTGCCAGCAGACCACGCGGGAGGAATAGTGAGCAGTTCTTC. Residues: CASRPRGRNSEQFF.

The chain is built from TRBV28 and TRBJ2-1; 13 nucleotides agree with TRBD2. V lost 6 bases, J lost 0 bases, and 5 bases stayed unmatched. Germline loops: CDR1 MDHEN, CDR2 SYDVKM. This CDR3 has 17 residues. CDR3 nucleotide sequence: TGTGCCAGCAGCTTCACTAGCGGGAGGGCCTCCTACAATGAGCAGTTCTTC. Amino acid sequence: CASSFTSGRASYNEQFF.

The chain carries TRBV30 and TRBJ1-2; a possible D gene is TRBD1 (6 bases). From germline, CDR1 is GTSNPN and CDR2 SVGIG (reference sequence). Trimming cost V 0 bases and J 6 bases, with 14 bases left between them. The CDR3 has 14 amino acids. The chain's CDR3 is CAWSVLPRQDGYTF. The CDR3 DNA reads as TGTGCCTGGAGTGTACTACCCCGACAGGATGGCTACACCTTC.

This sequence joins TRBV27 and TRBJ1-1; D not certain. CDR3 size: 15 residues. CDR1 is MNHEY, CDR2 SMNVEV, per germline (reference sequence). V dropped 0 bases and J dropped 1 base, with 9 bases sitting between them. CDR3 DNA: TGTGCCAGCAGTTTATCGATTCCCGGGAACACTGAAGCTTTCTTT. Amino acids: CASSLSIPGNTEAFF.

The genes are TRBV2 and TRBJ1-2; TRBD1 matches at 9 bases. V gave up 6 bases and J gave up 5 bases; unmatched junction bases: 7. The CDR3 is 14 amino acids. The germline CDR1 and CDR2 sequences are SNHLY and FYNNEI. As DNA, the CDR3 is TGTGCCAGCAGGGGGACAGGGCCCTCTTATGGCTACACCTTC. This translates into CASRGTGPSYGYTF.

The chain links TRBV10-2 to TRBJ2-1; TRBD2 is a possible D gene (6 bases). Germline V lookup: CDR1 WSHSY, CDR2 SAAADI. The CDR3 contains 11 residues. V lost 7 bases to trimming and J lost 8 bases, with 9 bases between them. The CDR3 nucleotides are TGCGCCAGCAAGTGGGGGGATGAGCAGTTCTTC. This gives the protein CASKWGDEQFF.

J is TRBJ1-3 and V is TRBV27; D gene uncertain. Per the germline V gene, CDR1 is MNHEY and CDR2 is SMNVEV (reference sequence). V was cut by 6 bases and J by 2 bases, with 17 bases left in between. There are 16 residues in the CDR3. The CDR3 here is CASSPSWGDAGNTIYF. The CDR3 DNA is TGTGCCAGCAGCCCTTCCTGGGGAGACGCTGGAAACACCATATATTTT.

Written as DNA, the CDR3 is TGTGCCAGCAGCCCTTTGGGGCGGGGGGAGGAGACCCAGTACTTC. Protein product: CASSPLGRGEETQYF. The chain employs TRBV11-2 and TRBJ2-5; 8 bases map to TRBD2. CDR3 length: 15 residues. V lost 5 bases, J lost 5 bases, and 10 bases stayed unmatched. Looked up from germline, CDR1 is SGHAT and CDR2 is FQNNGV. Full variable domain (remainder filled in from reference TRBV11-2 and TRBJ2-5): EAGVAQSPRYKIIEKRQSVAFWCNPISGHATLYWYQQILGQGPKLLIQFQNNGVVDDSQLPKDRFSAERLKGVDSTLKIQPAKLEDSAVYLCASSPLGRGEETQYFGPGTRLLVL.

By sample fraction, this clone is large. Other DNA sequences in the sample encode the same CDR3. The gene calls are TRBV28 and TRBJ1-6, with TRBD1 identical over 8 bases. J gave up 10 bases and V 6 bases, and 5 bases lay outside the gene matches. CDR1 MDHEN and CDR2 SYDVKM come from the germline V gene. The CDR3 has 13 amino acids. CDR3 sequence: CASRTTGGSPLHF. DNA of the CDR3: TGTGCCAGCAGAACTACAGGGGGATCACCCCTCCACTTT. The full variable domain, completed using reference TRBV28 and TRBJ1-6, is DVKVTQSSRYLVKRTGEKVFLECVQDMDHENMFWYRQDPGLGLRLIYFSYDVKMKEKGDIPEGYSVSREKKERFSLILESASTNQTSMYLCASRTTGGSPLHFGNGTRLTVT.

The chain employs TRBV7-3 and TRBJ2-2; the match to TRBD2 covers 8 bases. Germline lookup yields CDR1 SGHTA and CDR2 FQGTGA. The CDR3 sequence is 19 residues long. Trimming took 1 base from V and 0 from J; bases not matched to a gene: 10. DNA of the CDR3: TGTGCCAGCAGCTTAATTAAAGGGAGGGGACTAGCGAACACCGGGGAGCTGTTTTTT. This codes for CASSLIKGRGLANTGELFF.

The J gene is TRBJ1-1, the V gene TRBV3-1 (or the pseudogene TRBV3-2); 7 bases match TRBD1. The V gene end was trimmed by 4 bases and the J gene end by 1 base; junction bases not matched to a gene: 9. Germline-derived CDR1 and CDR2 are LGHDT and YNNKEL (reference sequence). The CDR3 is made up of 16 amino acids. The DNA for the CDR3 is TGTGCCAGCAGCCGGAGAGGGGGCTTGGAGAACACTGAAGCTTTCTTT. Translating it yields CASSRRGGLENTEAFF.

The chain joins TRBV27 to TRBJ1-4; 8 positions agree with TRBD1. The CDR3 is made up of 15 amino acids. With 6 bases clipped from V and 0 bases from J, the junction kept 3 bases outside the gene matches. CDR1 and CDR2 from the germline V gene are MNHEY and SMNVEV (reference sequence). The CDR3 sequence is CASRPGGATNEKLFF. CDR3 sequence (DNA): TGTGCCAGCAGACCAGGGGGCGCAACTAATGAAAAACTGTTTTTT.

The chain uses TRBV13 and TRBJ1-5, with a tentative D call TRBD1 (6 bases). The V end was cut by 5 bases, the J end by 1 base, with 9 bases between. Per the germline V gene, CDR1 is PRHDT and CDR2 is FYEKMQ (reference sequence). This CDR3 has 14 amino acids. CDR3 amino acids: CASSVRGSNQPQHF. In DNA form, the CDR3 reads TGTGCCAGCAGCGTTAGGGGGAGCAATCAGCCCCAGCATTTT.

The chain links TRBV9 to TRBJ1-3; no reliable D call. CDR3 size: 13 residues. CDR1 and CDR2 (germline): SGDLS, YYNGEE. V lost 4 bases to trimming and J lost 4 bases, with 9 bases between them. The CDR3 bases are TGTGCCAGCAGCTATGGAGGGGGAAACACCATATATTTT. It specifies CASSYGGGNTIYF.